The rows below give T cell receptor beta chains drawn from one sample of a study of T cells after yellow fever vaccination. TCRdb used MiXCR to reprocess the 5' RACE reads, holding one entry per CDR3 protein. The table lists roughly 240,000 distinct CDR3 sequences, roughly 6.2% of them singletons. The input for sequencing was CD4+ T cells sorted from PBMCs, taken on the day of the yellow fever booster vaccination. Receptors originate from a man aged 25 to 45 who received the YFV17D yellow fever vaccine. CDR3s include the opening cysteine and the closing phenylalanine or tryptophan. A D gene is named only where the DNA matches it firmly. For some rows the clone size is stated as once, few or many, or as a class when expanded; others skip it.

cdr3_nt cdr3_aa v_call clone_size d_call j_call
TGTGCCAGCTCACCACTAGCGGACACAGATACGCAGTATTTT CASSPLADTDTQYF TRBV18 few - TRBJ2-3
TGCGCCAGCAGCCGCGGAACAGGCTCCCAAGAGACCCAGTACTTC CASSRGTGSQETQYF TRBV5-1 many - TRBJ2-5
TGTGCCAGCAGTTACGGACAGTTTTTCTCCACAGATACGCAGTATTTT CASSYGQFFSTDTQYF TRBV6-2/TRBV6-3 - - TRBJ2-3
TGTGCCATCAGTGACGGGGGCGTCTCTCGGATGAACACTGAAGCTTTCTTT CAISDGGVSRMNTEAFF TRBV10-3 - - TRBJ1-1
TGCAGTGCTAGGAATTTGGGACTAGCGGGAGAGGGGGAGCAGTTCTTC CSARNLGLAGEGEQFF TRBV20-1 many TRBD2 TRBJ2-1
TGCAGCGTCAACCGGGACAGGGACACTGAAGCTTTCTTT CSVNRDRDTEAFF TRBV29-1 few TRBD1 TRBJ1-1
TGTGCCAGCGGGACTAGCGGGGGAGTGGAGACCCAGTACTTC CASGTSGGVETQYF TRBV28 - TRBD2 TRBJ2-5
TGCGCCAGCAGCTTGGCCGCGGACACCGGGGAGCTGTTTTTT CASSLAADTGELFF TRBV5-1 many - TRBJ2-2
TGTGCCAGCAGACCTCCCCGGGGCAGCCAAGAGACCCAGTACTTC CASRPPRGSQETQYF TRBV28 many - TRBJ2-5
TGCAGTGCTAGAGAGGCTAGCGTGCTAGAGACCCAGTACTTC CSAREASVLETQYF TRBV20-1 many - TRBJ2-5
TGTGCCAGCAGTGAATACAGCCAAGAGACCCAGTACTTC CASSEYSQETQYF TRBV6-1 few - TRBJ2-5
TGCGCCAGCACCAAAAACGGGAACACCGGGGAGCTGTTTTTT CASTKNGNTGELFF TRBV5-1 - - TRBJ2-2
TGTGCCAGCAGTTTGAGTGGGCGGGGGCGGGCCCAGTTCTTC CASSLSGRGRAQFF TRBV12-3/TRBV12-4 - - TRBJ2-1
TGCAGTGCTAGAGAAGCGGGAGGGCCCCAAGAGACCCAGTACTTC CSAREAGGPQETQYF TRBV20-1 few TRBD2 TRBJ2-5
TGTGCCAGCAGCTTAGCGTTAGAGGGCGGAAATGAGCAGTTCTTC CASSLALEGGNEQFF TRBV7-2 - - TRBJ2-1
TGCGCCAGCAGCTTGGGAGCGGGAGGGCCTCGTTCATACGAGCAGTTCTTC CASSLGAGGPRSYEQFF TRBV5-1 many TRBD2 TRBJ2-1
TGCGCCAGCAGCTTCCTTGGTGCGGGACAGGGGCCTGTTGAGCAGTTCTTC CASSFLGAGQGPVEQFF TRBV5-1 many TRBD1 TRBJ2-1
TGCAGCGCCAGGACCACGGGGGCTCAAAGCACAGATACGCAGTATTTT CSARTTGAQSTDTQYF TRBV29-1 few - TRBJ2-3
TGCAGTGCTACGGGGGGGGGGATAGATACGCAGTATTTT CSATGGGIDTQYF TRBV20-1 - TRBD2 TRBJ2-3
TGCGCCAGCAGCTTCGGACTAGCGGGAGTGGGCAGGGAGCTGTTTTTT CASSFGLAGVGRELFF TRBV5-1 - TRBD2 TRBJ2-2
TGTGCCAGCAGCACACAGGGTTATTCACCCCTCCACTTT CASSTQGYSPLHF TRBV7-2 many - TRBJ1-6
TGTGCCAGCAGCCAGGGACGTCCCCGCTCCTACGAGCAGTACTTC CASSQGRPRSYEQYF TRBV7-9 many - TRBJ2-7
TGCGCCAGCAGCTCCGGTCGGCTAGCGGGGGAGCGAGATACGCAGTATTTT CASSSGRLAGERDTQYF TRBV5-1 - TRBD2 TRBJ2-3
TGTGCCACCCCGGTAGGTGCTGGAAACACCATATATTTT CATPVGAGNTIYF TRBV25-1 few - TRBJ1-3
TGTGCCAGCAGCTCGGCCAGGGGAGTTATTATGAACACTGAAGCTTTCTTT CASSSARGVIMNTEAFF TRBV5-6 - - TRBJ1-1
TGCAGCGTTGAATCGGGTCGGGGGATCGGTGGCTACACCTTC CSVESGRGIGGYTF TRBV29-1 many - TRBJ1-2
TGCAGTGCTAGTCTTCGACTAGCGGGGAGTGGAGATACGCAGTATTTT CSASLRLAGSGDTQYF TRBV20-1 - TRBD2 TRBJ2-3
TGTGCCAGTAGGGGGGCGAGGGACACTGAAGCTTTCTTT CASRGARDTEAFF TRBV19 few - TRBJ1-1
TGTGCCAGCAGCCTACAGGGTATTACTGGGAATGAGCAGTTCTTC CASSLQGITGNEQFF TRBV6-2/TRBV6-3 - - TRBJ2-1
TGTGCCAGCAGCCGGGGGGGAGGACAGTCCTACGAGCAGTACTTC CASSRGGGQSYEQYF TRBV7-9 - TRBD2 TRBJ2-7
TGCAGTGCTAGTCTTTTGAGCGGTTATGACAATGAGCAGTTCTTC CSASLLSGYDNEQFF TRBV20-1 few - TRBJ2-1
TGTGCCAGCAGCCCCGGCAGACAAAAAAACATTCAGTACTTC CASSPGRQKNIQYF TRBV7-2 few - TRBJ2-4
TGCAGTGCTAGAGCTCCCGGTGGAGCGGGAGTTAACCAAGAGACCCAGTACTTC CSARAPGGAGVNQETQYF TRBV20-1 many TRBD2 TRBJ2-5
TGTGCCAGCAGTTCGTCCCCCAAGCAGTTCTTC CASSSSPKQFF TRBV12-3/TRBV12-4 many - TRBJ2-1
TGTGCCAGCAGCTCCGGCGCGGCCGAACAAGAGACCCAGTACTTC CASSSGAAEQETQYF TRBV5-4 - - TRBJ2-5
TGTACCAGCAGCCAAGATCCCGCGTCTTTCACCTTC CTSSQDPASFTF TRBV4-2 once - TRBJ1-2
TGTGCCAGCAGCGTAGATGAGGGGCGCGTGGCTTTCTTT CASSVDEGRVAFF TRBV9 many - TRBJ1-1
TGCAGTGCTAGAGATTCTGGAAATAGGAGAGAGACCCAGTACTTC CSARDSGNRRETQYF TRBV20-1 - - TRBJ2-5
TGTGCCAGCAGTTATTCGGACGTTTCGGGGGCCAACGTCCTGACTTTC CASSYSDVSGANVLTF TRBV6-5 - - TRBJ2-6
TGTGCCAGCAGCTCTCAGGGTTACTATGGCTACACCTTC CASSSQGYYGYTF TRBV7-2 few - TRBJ1-2
TGTGCCAGCCGACCGGGACAGGGATATGTCGAGCAGTACTTC CASRPGQGYVEQYF TRBV6-1 few TRBD1 TRBJ2-7
TGTGCCAGCAGGTTGGTGGGACTTCACAATGAGCAGTTCTTC CASRLVGLHNEQFF TRBV28 few - TRBJ2-1
TGTGCCTGGAGTGTACAAGGAATTGGTGGCTACACCTTC CAWSVQGIGGYTF TRBV30 - - TRBJ1-2
TGTGCCAGCAGTCGCCTTAGGGGCATCCCTGAAGCTTTCTTT CASSRLRGIPEAFF TRBV7-2 - - TRBJ1-1
TGTGCCAGCATCCTTCGTGGGGAAATCTCTGGGGCCAACGTCCTGACTTTC CASILRGEISGANVLTF TRBV7-2 - - TRBJ2-6
TGCAGCCGACAGAATAGCAATCAGCCCCAGCATTTT CSRQNSNQPQHF TRBV20-1 many - TRBJ1-5
TGCGCCAGCACCGACGGGTTCAACAATGAGCAGTTCTTC CASTDGFNNEQFF TRBV4-3 few - TRBJ2-1
TGCGCCAGCAGTCTAAGGACTAGCAATGATGAGCAGTACTTC CASSLRTSNDEQYF TRBV5-1 many TRBD2 TRBJ2-7
TGCGCCAGCAGCTTGGCCAAGAGCACAGATACGCAGTATTTT CASSLAKSTDTQYF TRBV5-1 many - TRBJ2-3
TGCAGCGTATCTTCGGGAGGGCGCCGCTACGAGCAGTACTTC CSVSSGGRRYEQYF TRBV29-1 few TRBD2 TRBJ2-7
TGTGCCAGCTCAACCGCCTCCTACGAGCAGTACTTC CASSTASYEQYF TRBV18 many - TRBJ2-7
TGCGCCAGCAGCACCACTAGCGACCTCTACAATGAGCAGTTCTTC CASSTTSDLYNEQFF TRBV5-1 few TRBD2 TRBJ2-1
TGTGCCAGCAGCGTACTAGCGGGAGGGCCCTACTACGAGCAGTACTTC CASSVLAGGPYYEQYF TRBV11-1 few TRBD2 TRBJ2-7
TGTGCCAGCAGTATGGGGTTGGGCCGTAACTACGGCATTCAGTACTTC CASSMGLGRNYGIQYF TRBV25-1 - - TRBJ2-4
TGTGCCAGCAGCCAACGACGGGGAGGAGAGACCCAGTACTTC CASSQRRGGETQYF TRBV7-9 - - TRBJ2-5
TGTGCCAGCTCACCCGAACAGGTCAGAGTGAACTACGAGCAGTACTTC CASSPEQVRVNYEQYF TRBV18 - - TRBJ2-7
TGTGCCAGCCTCCTTAGCGGGAGTAACTCAGATACGCAGTATTTT CASLLSGSNSDTQYF TRBV5-4 - TRBD2 TRBJ2-3
TGTGCCAGCAGTTTCCGGGACTTGAACACCGGGGAGCTGTTTTTT CASSFRDLNTGELFF TRBV12-3/TRBV12-4 - - TRBJ2-2
TGTGCCAGCAGTCTTCTAGCGGGAGGAGGAACAGATACGCAGTATTTT CASSLLAGGGTDTQYF TRBV5-4 - TRBD2 TRBJ2-3
TGTGCCAGCAGCTGGTCTAACACTGAAGCTTTCTTT CASSWSNTEAFF TRBV13 many - TRBJ1-1